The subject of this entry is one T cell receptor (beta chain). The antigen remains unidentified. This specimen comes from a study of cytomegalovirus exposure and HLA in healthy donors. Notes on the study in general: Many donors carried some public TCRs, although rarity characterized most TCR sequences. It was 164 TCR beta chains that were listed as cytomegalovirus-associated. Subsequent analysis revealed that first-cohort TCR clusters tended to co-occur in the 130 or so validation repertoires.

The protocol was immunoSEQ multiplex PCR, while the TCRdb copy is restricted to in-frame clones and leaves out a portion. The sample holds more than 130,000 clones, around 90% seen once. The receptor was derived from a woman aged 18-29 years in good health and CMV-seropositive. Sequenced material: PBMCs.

The CDR3 reads CASSASGGSTDTQYF. The CDR3 nucleotides read TGTGCCAGCAGCGCCTCAGGGGGCAGCACAGATACGCAGTATTTT. J is TRBJ2-3 and V is TRBV11-2; TRBD1 matches 8 bases. This CDR3 has 15 residues. CDR1 SGHAT and CDR2 FQNNGV come from the germline V gene. The ends lost 5 bases at V and 0 bases at J; junction bases unmatched: 4.